This TCR beta chain was recorded in a study of shared clonotypes between healthy human individuals. This CDR3 comprises 15 residues. Trimming removed 5 bases from V and 2 bases from J, with 12 bases in between. Germline values: CDR1 MNHEY, CDR2 SVGAGI. Study results and limitations: Few donors limited the genetic and exposure-history diversity represented.

The assay used deep level. The authors split each subset's genomic DNA evenly across several immunoSEQ plates. Assay used: immunoSEQ multiplex PCR; TCRdb lists only in-frame clones, some missing. The sample contains 550,000 to 600,000 clones, around 76% of which appear only once. Points on this clone: What it binds is not known.

This clonotype was sampled from a woman in her 40s in good health. Some clones in this sample may be carry-over from other donors' samples. The chain couples TRBV6-5 to TRBJ2-2; D might be TRBD1 or TRBD2, each matching 5 bases. Sequencing was performed on PBMCs. The CDR3 nucleotides are TGTGCCAGCAGTCGGGACGGATTAAACACCGGGGAGCTGTTTTTT. Encoded protein: CASSRDGLNTGELFF.